Below, one TCR beta chain is given with its context. Its antigen remains unidentified. The data belong to a study of OX40 agonist ivuxolimab in advanced cancers. Study conclusions and caveats: Mean expanded clone counts were higher in CD8+ than CD4+ T cells. Some patients who did not respond also had low normalized T-cell clonal expansion.

The assay was immunoSEQ multiplex PCR, and TCRdb's table has in-frame clones only and misses some. The table lists approximately 25,000 clones, roughly 90% of them singletons. Sequenced material: CD4+ or CD8+ T cells sorted from blood, taken in a trial of the OX40 agonist ivuxolimab. The sequence derives from an adult with an advanced solid tumor such as melanoma, head and neck, liver or kidney cancer.

The CDR3 nucleotides read TGTGCCAGCAGTGGGGCGTACAATGAGCAGTTCTTC. Translated, it gives CASSGAYNEQFF. J is TRBJ2-1 and V is TRBV2; D remains ambiguous. CDR1 and CDR2 from the germline V gene are SNHLY and FYNNEI. V was cut by 4 bases and J by 4 bases, with 5 bases left in between. CDR3 size: 12 residues.